This TCR beta chain was retrieved from a study of T cells in Graves' hyperthyroidism and ophthalmopathy. The TCR beta CDR3 regions underwent amplification using RNA transcripts as the source. The HTBI primer set was used in a first-round RT-PCR of the TCR CDR3. One entry per CDR3 protein, called by TCRdb with MiXCR from the multiplex PCR reads. The data contain 400,000 to 600,000 distinct CDR3 sequences, less than 25% of them singletons. Study-wide points: Model output signaled ophthalmopathy a median around 5.9 months ahead of onset. A 13 V-J signature model discriminated ophthalmopathy versus stable hyperthyroidism.

Germline CDR1 is LNHDA and CDR2 is SQIVND (reference sequence). Trimming left V 9 bases short and J 1 base short, with 12 bases between. The CDR3 totals 13 residues. Many counts were recorded for this clonotype. Its specificity is not known. Uncontrolled infection, other autoimmune disease, pregnancy or lactation excluded patients. This chain links TRBV19 with TRBJ1-1, with D possibly TRBD1 on 6 matching bases. The sequencing sample was made of blood. The TCR was taken from a man aged 18 to 35 with Graves' hyperthyroidism. The CDR3 here is CASRAGANTEAFF. The CDR3 DNA is TGTGCCAGCAGGGCAGGGGCGAACACTGAAGCTTTCTTT.